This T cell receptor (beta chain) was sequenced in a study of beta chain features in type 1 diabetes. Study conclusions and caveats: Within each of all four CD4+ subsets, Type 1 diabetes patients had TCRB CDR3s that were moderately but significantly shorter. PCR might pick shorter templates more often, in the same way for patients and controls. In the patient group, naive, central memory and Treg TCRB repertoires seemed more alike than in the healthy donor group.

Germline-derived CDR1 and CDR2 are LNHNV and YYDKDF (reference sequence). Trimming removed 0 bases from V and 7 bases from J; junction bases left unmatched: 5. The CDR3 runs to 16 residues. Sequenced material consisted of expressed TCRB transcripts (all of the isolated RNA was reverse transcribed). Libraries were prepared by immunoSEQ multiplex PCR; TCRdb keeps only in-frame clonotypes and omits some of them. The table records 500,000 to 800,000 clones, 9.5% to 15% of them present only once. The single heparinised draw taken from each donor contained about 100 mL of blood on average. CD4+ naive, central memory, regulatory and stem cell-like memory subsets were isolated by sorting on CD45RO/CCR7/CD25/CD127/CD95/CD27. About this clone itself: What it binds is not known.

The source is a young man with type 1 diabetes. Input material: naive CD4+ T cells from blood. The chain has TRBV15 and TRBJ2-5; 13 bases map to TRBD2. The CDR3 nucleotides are TGTGCCACCAGCAGAGATCAACTAGCGGGGGGGCGGACCCAGTACTTC. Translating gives CATSRDQLAGGRTQYF.